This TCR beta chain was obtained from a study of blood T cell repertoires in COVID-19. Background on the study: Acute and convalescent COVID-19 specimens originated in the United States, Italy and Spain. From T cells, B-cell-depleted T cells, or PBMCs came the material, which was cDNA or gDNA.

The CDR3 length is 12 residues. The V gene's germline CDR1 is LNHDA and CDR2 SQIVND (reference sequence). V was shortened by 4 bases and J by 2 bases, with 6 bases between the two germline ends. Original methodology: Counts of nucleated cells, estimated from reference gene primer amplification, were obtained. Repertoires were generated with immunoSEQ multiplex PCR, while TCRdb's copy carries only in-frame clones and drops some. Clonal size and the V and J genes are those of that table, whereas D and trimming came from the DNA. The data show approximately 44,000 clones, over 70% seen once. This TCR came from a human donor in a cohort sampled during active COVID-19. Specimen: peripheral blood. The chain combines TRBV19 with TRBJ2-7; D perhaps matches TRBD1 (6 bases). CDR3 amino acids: CASSRTAYEQYF. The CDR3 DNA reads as TGTGCCAGTAGTAGGACAGCCTACGAGCAGTACTTC.